Below, 21 T cell receptor beta chains from the same sample are listed, as sequenced in a study of CD8 T cells in ankylosing spondylitis. Study-wide results and caveats: Among TCR beta sequences, a motif of about 8 highly homologous variants appeared characteristic of ankylosing spondylitis blood.

These receptors lack a known antigen. In TCRdb, the 5' RACE reads were re-called with MiXCR into one record per CDR3 protein. The top ten clones hold roughly 16% of a sample with almost 400,000 distinct CDR3 sequences, 20% to 25% of them seen once. Sequencing was done on a sample of blood, either unsorted or a sorted T cell fraction (not recorded which). These receptor sequences come from a male donor with ankylosing spondylitis.

In DNA form, the CDR3 reads TGTGCCAGCAGCGCGCGAATACCGGGACAGGGGGACACTGAAGCTTTCTTT. This encodes CASSARIPGQGDTEAFF. The rearrangement uses TRBV9 and TRBJ1-1; TRBD1 matches at 11 bases. Trimming removed 3 bases from V and 3 bases from J; junction bases left unmatched: 10. The CDR3 contains 17 residues. The germline CDR1 and CDR2 sequences are SGDLS and YYNGEE.

This clonotype has just a few counts. The V gene is TRBV2, the J gene TRBJ2-7, with 9 bases identical to TRBD1. The V and J ends lost 7 bases and 0 bases, in that order; junction bases with no gene match: 4. The CDR3 covers 14 residues. The germline V gene encodes CDR1 SNHLY and CDR2 FYNNEI. The CDR3 here is CASNRDRDSYEQYF. CDR3 DNA: TGTGCCAGCAATCGGGACAGGGACTCCTACGAGCAGTACTTC.

The V gene is TRBV6-2 or TRBV6-3, the J gene TRBJ2-2, with TRBD2 identical over 12 bases. CDR3 size: 18 residues. With 3 bases clipped from V and 0 bases from J, the junction kept 5 bases outside the gene matches. The V gene's germline CDR1 is MNHEY and CDR2 SVGEGT. The CDR3 sequence: CASSYQTSGRPNTGELFF. CDR3 nucleotide sequence: TGTGCCAGCAGTTATCAGACTAGCGGGAGACCGAACACCGGGGAGCTGTTTTTT.

This clonotype was seen a handful of times. This chain connects TRBV11-2 to TRBJ2-2; TRBD2 aligns across 8 bases. Trimming at V came to 2 bases and at J to 3 bases, leaving 14 bases not matched to a gene. The CDR3 loop spans 19 amino acids. In germline, CDR1 is SGHAT, CDR2 FQNNGV. For the CDR3, the DNA is TGTGCCAGCAGCTTAAGGCTTAGGTTGAGCGGGAGATACACCGGGGAGCTGTTTTTT. This gives the protein CASSLRLRLSGRYTGELFF.

This clonotype was observed a handful of times. The chain carries TRBV7-3 and TRBJ2-3, with D unclear. V lost 1 base, J lost 1 base, and 6 bases lay in between. The CDR3 totals 14 residues. In germline, CDR1 is SGHTA, CDR2 FQGTGA. CDR3 sequence: CASSLNQGTDTQYF. The CDR3 DNA sequence: TGTGCCAGCAGCTTAAATCAGGGCACAGATACGCAGTATTTT.

This clonotype was seen more than once but under ten times. This chain joins TRBV12-3 or TRBV12-4 and TRBJ2-7, with a weak D call TRBD1 (5 bases). V dropped 1 base and J dropped 4 bases, with 14 bases sitting between them. The CDR3 is made up of 15 amino acids. The CDR3 protein is CASSLGQGTWYEQYF. Written as DNA, the CDR3 is TGTGCCAGCAGTTTAGGTCAGGGAACATGGTACGAGCAGTACTTC.

This CDR3 is CASSPDDFRASGRGDTQYF. In DNA, the CDR3 is TGTGCCAGCAGTCCGGACGACTTCAGGGCTAGCGGGAGGGGAGATACGCAGTATTTT. The chain has TRBV12-3 or TRBV12-4 and TRBJ2-3, with 12 bases aligning to TRBD2. CDR3 size: 19 residues. Germline trimming cut 5 bases from V and 5 bases from J; bases unmatched to any gene: 17.

This clonotype has just a few counts. The V and J genes are TRBV10-3 and TRBJ1-5; D is ambiguous. CDR1 is ENHRY and CDR2 is SYGVKD in the germline V gene. The CDR3 spans 9 residues. V was clipped by 8 bases and J by 9 bases, with 5 bases between them. The CDR3 loop reads CAIGWPQHF. The CDR3 bases are TGTGCCATCGGGTGGCCCCAGCATTTT.

The chain employs TRBV7-8 and TRBJ2-2, with 10 bases aligning to TRBD2. The germline gives CDR1 SGHVS, CDR2 FQNEAQ. The CDR3 is 15 amino acids. V was pared by 4 bases and J by 4 bases, with 3 bases of the junction left unmatched. The CDR3 spells CASSWTSGPTGELFF. The CDR3 coding sequence is TGTGCCAGCAGCTGGACTAGCGGTCCCACCGGGGAGCTGTTTTTT.

A few counts support this clonotype. The genes are TRBV6-2 or TRBV6-3 and TRBJ1-2; 7 nucleotides agree with TRBD1. The V and J ends lost 8 bases and 3 bases, in that order; junction bases with no gene match: 9. The CDR3 is 14 amino acids. In germline, CDR1 is MNHEY, CDR2 SVGEGT. The CDR3 DNA reads as TGTGCCAGCCGTTCATGGAGGGGGCACTATGGCTACACCTTC. Amino acids: CASRSWRGHYGYTF.

V usage is TRBV20-1 and J usage is TRBJ2-7; TRBD1 or TRBD2 may be the D gene (6 bases each). V was trimmed by 0 bases and J by 4 bases, leaving 16 bases between them. CDR1 is DFQATT and CDR2 is SNEGSKA in the germline V gene (reference sequence). There are 15 residues in the CDR3. The CDR3 protein is CSARDPLRGEYEQYF. The CDR3 coding sequence is TGCAGTGCTAGAGATCCCCTAAGGGGGGAGTACGAGCAGTACTTC.

The chain uses TRBV7-9 and TRBJ2-3, with 7 bases matching TRBD1. Trimming removed 1 base from V and 1 base from J; junction bases left unmatched: 5. From germline, CDR1 is SEHNR and CDR2 FQNEAQ (reference sequence). The CDR3 has 16 residues. Here the CDR3 DNA reads TGTGCCAGCAGCTTAGGAGGGGGCGCGGGCACAGATACGCAGTATTTT. This encodes CASSLGGGAGTDTQYF.

This clonotype has just a few counts. The chain carries TRBV6-5 and TRBJ2-1; tentatively, D is TRBD1 (6 bases). Germline-derived CDR1 and CDR2 are MNHEY and SVGAGI. V lost 0 bases and J 1 base, leaving 10 bases between the germline ends. The CDR3 is 16 residues long. In DNA form, the CDR3 reads TGTGCCAGCAGTTACTCGAACAGGGCTTCCTACAATGAGCAGTTCTTC. Translating it yields CASSYSNRASYNEQFF.

V and J are TRBV3-1 and TRBJ1-5; D unresolved. The CDR3 consists of 16 residues. The germline CDR1 and CDR2 sequences are LGHDT and YNNKEL (reference sequence). Trimming removed 2 bases from V and 9 bases from J, with 20 bases in between. CDR3 amino acids: CASSQRFAGLGGPQHF. The CDR3 DNA is TGTGCCAGCAGCCAACGATTCGCTGGACTGGGCGGGCCCCAGCATTTT.

Only a few counts were recorded for this clonotype. This chain joins TRBV7-8 and TRBJ2-7; TRBD1 aligns across 11 bases. V dropped 2 bases and J dropped 7; count of bases not matched to a gene: 10. The CDR3 consists of 16 residues. Per germline, CDR1 SGHVS and CDR2 FQNEAQ. CDR3 sequence (DNA): TGTGCCAGCAGCTTAAGCCGAGGGACAGGGGGGGAAGAGCAGTACTTC. Translation gives CASSLSRGTGGEEQYF. The variable domain in full, completed from reference TRBV7-8 and TRBJ2-7, reads GAGVSQSPRYKVAKRGQDVALRCDPISGHVSLFWYQQALGQGPEFLTYFQNEAQLDKSGLPSDRFFAERPEGSVSTLKIQRTQQEDSAVYLCASSLSRGTGGEEQYFGPGTRLTVT.

Only a few counts were recorded for this clonotype. The V gene is TRBV11-2, the J gene TRBJ2-1; no clear D. This CDR3 contains 11 residues. Germline V gene lookup returns CDR1 SGHAT and CDR2 FQNNGV. V lost 2 bases to trimming and J lost 12 bases, with 8 bases between them. CDR3 sequence: CASSLNVGQFF. Here the CDR3 DNA reads TGTGCCAGCAGCTTAAATGTCGGGCAGTTCTTC. The entire variable domain, with the rest obtained from reference TRBV11-2 and TRBJ2-1, is as follows: EAGVAQSPRYKIIEKRQSVAFWCNPISGHATLYWYQQILGQGPKLLIQFQNNGVVDDSQLPKDRFSAERLKGVDSTLKIQPAKLEDSAVYLCASSLNVGQFFGPGTRLTVL.

This clonotype has a handful of counts. In DNA form, the CDR3 reads TGTGCCAGCTCACCCGCCCTTGGGGCCCACACCTTC. Amino acid sequence: CASSPALGAHTF. The J gene is TRBJ1-2, the V gene TRBV18, with D maybe TRBD1 (5 bases). This CDR3 has 12 residues. Germline loops: CDR1 KGHSH, CDR2 LQKENI. Trimming left V 3 bases short and J 12 bases short, with 14 bases between. Full variable domain (outside the CDR3, taken from reference TRBV18 and TRBJ1-2): NAGVMQNPRHLVRRRGQEARLRCSPMKGHSHVYWYRQLPEEGLKFMVYLQKENIIDESGMPKERFSAEFPKEGPSILRIQQVVRGDSAAYFCASSPALGAHTFGSGTRLTVV.

The DNA of the CDR3 is TGTGCCAGCAGCGGGCAGATTTCAGATACGCAGTATTTT. As protein: CASSGQISDTQYF. The J gene is TRBJ2-3, the V gene TRBV7-3; D is unresolved. CDR1 is SGHTA and CDR2 is FQGTGA in the germline V gene. V was cut by 5 bases and J by 4 bases, with 10 bases left in between. The CDR3 is 13 amino acids.

This clonotype was picked up many times. J is TRBJ2-7 and V is TRBV7-9; perhaps TRBD1 as D (5 bases). Trimming removed 5 bases from V and 0 bases from J, with 17 bases in between. Germline assignment: CDR1 SEHNR and CDR2 FQNEAQ (reference sequence). There are 16 residues in the CDR3. The CDR3 region has the DNA TGTGCCAGCAGCCGCGTGGACATCGCGAGCTCCTACGAGCAGTACTTC. This gives the protein CASSRVDIASSYEQYF.

This chain joins TRBV7-3 and TRBJ2-4; TRBD1 aligns across 10 bases. The CDR3 length is 17 residues. Trimming took 5 bases from V and 1 from J; bases not matched to a gene: 8. Germline CDR1 and CDR2: SGHTA and FQGTGA. The CDR3 sequence is CASSQGQGRGAKNIQYF. CDR3 coding DNA: TGTGCCAGCAGCCAGGGACAGGGGAGAGGGGCCAAAAACATTCAGTACTTC.

This clonotype has just a few counts. V is TRBV7-2 and J is TRBJ2-2; 10 bases fit TRBD2. This CDR3 has 14 amino acids. After removal of 4 bases from V and 7 bases from J, the junction contained 3 bases not matched to a gene. CDR1 and CDR2 (germline): SGHTA, FQGNSA. The CDR3 DNA reads as TGTGCCAGCAGCTGGACTAGCGGCAGCGGGGAGCTGTTTTTT. Protein: CASSWTSGSGELFF.